Shown below are 30 T cell receptor beta chains from a single sample sequenced in a study of human T cells and chemical hapten exposure. TCRdb fed the RACE reads into MiXCR, producing one record per CDR3 protein. The top ten hold roughly 1.5% of the sample, which has more than 80,000 distinct CDR3 sequences, around 10% seen once. As to time point: pre-sensitization, week 0. The treatment was: therapeutic diphenylcyclopropenone sensitization with weekly scalp DPC. The specimen comprised whole blood, sampled in connection with sensitization to the hapten diphenylcyclopropenone (DPC). The receptor set was obtained from a woman aged 50 to 60 with alopecia areata. Some clones in this sample may be carry-over from other donors' samples.

This clonotype was seen many times. The V call is TRBV29-1, the J call TRBJ2-4; TRBD2 agrees at 8 bases. V shed 4 bases, J shed 6 bases, and the junction held 5 bases outside the gene matches. Germline V CDR1 and CDR2: SQVTM, ANQGSEA. The CDR3 totals 13 residues. The CDR3 DNA reads as TGCAGCGTTGGCGGACTAGCTCCAAACATTCAGTACTTC. Amino acid sequence: CSVGGLAPNIQYF.

This clonotype was detected a few times. J is TRBJ1-2 and V is TRBV18, with D unresolved. Germline CDR1 reads KGHSH; CDR2 reads LQKENI. Trimming took 3 bases from V and 6 from J, leaving 20 bases between them. The CDR3 runs 16 residues. CDR3 region: CASSPGPRAARDGYTF. The CDR3 nucleotides read TGTGCCAGCTCACCCGGGCCACGAGCAGCTAGAGATGGCTACACCTTC.

The rearrangement links TRBV5-5 to TRBJ1-2; D remains ambiguous. This CDR3 has 13 residues. V was cut by 3 bases and J by 4 bases, with 10 bases left in between. CDR1 and CDR2 from the germline V gene are SGHKS and YYEKEE (reference sequence). CDR3 amino acids: CASSSRQGYGYTF. As DNA, the CDR3 is TGTGCCAGCAGCTCCCGACAAGGCTATGGCTACACCTTC.

V is TRBV29-1 and J is TRBJ2-1, with 7 positions matching TRBD2. V lost 4 bases and J lost 15; bases outside the gene matches: 9. Germline assignment: CDR1 SQVTM and CDR2 ANQGSEA. The CDR3 is made up of 11 amino acids. The CDR3, as DNA: TGCAGCGTTGTATTGGGGGAGGGGCCGTTCTTC. Amino acids: CSVVLGEGPFF.

In this sample, this clonotype turned up a few times. The V gene is TRBV3-1, the J gene TRBJ2-1; D is unclear. This CDR3 is 16 amino acids long. Per germline, CDR1 LGHDT and CDR2 YNNKEL (reference sequence). Trimming shortened V by 0 bases and J by 4 bases, and 13 bases separated the two germline ends. The CDR3 region has the DNA TGTGCCAGCAGCCAAGAAATCTCCCTAGGGTACAATGAGCAGTTCTTC. Translated: CASSQEISLGYNEQFF.

The genes are TRBV5-1 and TRBJ2-7; D ambiguous. Germline CDR1 SGHRS, CDR2 YFSETQ. This CDR3 is built from 12 residues. Trimming cost V 7 bases and J 5 bases, with 13 bases left between them. The CDR3: CASVSPIHEQYF. Written as DNA, the CDR3 is TGCGCCAGCGTCTCCCCTATCCACGAGCAGTACTTC.

J is TRBJ2-3 and V is TRBV5-1; D gene uncertain. V was pared by 2 bases and J by 2 bases, with 15 bases between. CDR1 and CDR2 from the germline V gene are SGHRS and YFSETQ. CDR3 length: 16 amino acids. In nucleotides, the CDR3 is TGCGCCAGCAGCTTAACGTCGATCGAAAACACAGATACGCAGTATTTT. Its protein product is CASSLTSIENTDTQYF.

This clonotype occurred a few times. This sequence joins TRBV6-6 and TRBJ2-2, with D unclear. CDR3 length: 13 residues. CDR1 is MNHNY and CDR2 is SVGAGI in the germline V gene (reference sequence). Trimming cost V 5 bases and J 4 bases, with 8 bases left between them. CDR3 nucleotides: TGTGCCAGCAGTGACACAGTCACCGGGGAGCTGTTTTTT. This sequence encodes CASSDTVTGELFF.

Ten or more counts support this clonotype. V gene TRBV10-3 combines with J gene TRBJ1-2; 10 bases map to TRBD1. With V trimmed by 2 bases and J by 5 bases, 8 bases remained unmatched. The CDR3 covers 16 residues. CDR1 ENHRY and CDR2 SYGVKD come from the germline V gene. CDR3 sequence: CAISETDRGLVYGYTF. In DNA form, the CDR3 reads TGTGCCATCAGTGAGACTGACAGGGGGCTTGTTTATGGCTACACCTTC.

This clonotype was counted between two and nine times. This chain uses TRBV27 with TRBJ2-7; possibly TRBD1 or TRBD2 for D (5 bases each). This CDR3 spans 13 amino acids. Germline V gene sequence: CDR1 MNHEY, CDR2 SMNVEV (reference sequence). V was cut by 6 bases and J by 2 bases, with 11 bases left in between. CDR3 nucleotides: TGTGCCAGCAGCTGGGACGCCACCTACGAGCAGTACTTC. Protein product: CASSWDATYEQYF.

The rearrangement joins TRBV18 to TRBJ1-2; 9 bases are a match to TRBD1. The germline gives CDR1 KGHSH, CDR2 LQKENI. This CDR3 has 15 residues. Trimming cost V 3 bases and J 6 bases; bases outside gene matches: 8. The CDR3 region is CASSPTGTGIHGYTF. In DNA form, the CDR3 reads TGTGCCAGCTCACCTACCGGGACAGGGATTCATGGCTACACCTTC.

The chain joins TRBV29-1 to TRBJ2-1; 8 nucleotides align to TRBD1. J gave up 7 bases and V 4 bases, and 6 bases lay outside the gene matches. The CDR3 extends over 13 amino acids. CDR1 SQVTM and CDR2 ANQGSEA come from the germline V gene. The CDR3 region is CSVGDRTGNEQFF. CDR3 DNA sequence: TGCAGCGTTGGCGATCGGACAGGGAATGAGCAGTTCTTC.

This clonotype was recorded a few times. V and J are TRBV14 and TRBJ2-3, with unresolved D. Germline loops: CDR1 SGHDN, CDR2 FVKESK. The CDR3 runs to 11 residues. Trimming pared 3 bases from V and 6 bases from J, leaving 4 bases between. The CDR3: CASSHGDTQYF. The CDR3, as DNA: TGTGCCAGCAGCCACGGGGATACGCAGTATTTT.

This clonotype was seen a few times. J is TRBJ1-5 and V is TRBV7-9; 7 bases fit TRBD1. V trimming: 1 base; J trimming: 4 bases; junction bases outside the gene matches: 4. In germline, CDR1 is SEHNR, CDR2 FQNEAQ (reference sequence). The CDR3 extends over 15 amino acids. CDR3 sequence: CASSLGQGNNQPQHF. The DNA of the CDR3 is TGTGCCAGCAGCTTAGGACAGGGAAATAATCAGCCCCAGCATTTT.

This clonotype has a handful of counts. The genes are TRBV4-2 and TRBJ1-5; TRBD1 matches 7 bases. J gave up 0 bases and V 2 bases, and 7 bases lay outside the gene matches. This CDR3 is 17 amino acids long. Germline CDR1 LGHNA, CDR2 YNFKEQ. The CDR3 DNA follows: TGTGCCAGCAGCCAAATCCAGGGGGGGGATAGCAATCAGCCCCAGCATTTT. Residues: CASSQIQGGDSNQPQHF.

This clonotype was recorded a few times. The chain combines TRBV7-9 with TRBJ2-5; D unclear. Germline V gene data show CDR1 as SEHNR and CDR2 as FQNEAQ (reference sequence). Trimming removed 2 bases from V and 4 bases from J, with 5 bases in between. This CDR3 region has 12 residues. The DNA for the CDR3 is TGTGCCAGCAGCTTAACCCGAGAGACCCAGTACTTC. This encodes CASSLTRETQYF.

This clonotype was seen more than once but under ten times. The J gene is TRBJ2-1, the V gene TRBV2; D gene unclear. The CDR3 sequence is 12 residues long. CDR1 is SNHLY and CDR2 is FYNNEI in the germline V gene. Between the trimmed V and J ends, which lost 8 bases and 6 bases, there was a span of 11 bases. The CDR3 DNA reads TGTGCCAGCCGGTGGGTGGGCAATGAGCAGTTCTTC. As protein: CASRWVGNEQFF. Full variable domain (rest looked up from reference TRBV2 and TRBJ2-1): EPEVTQTPSHQVTQMGQEVILRCVPISNHLYFYWYRQILGQKVEFLVSFYNNEISEKSEIFDDQFSVERPDGSNFTLKIRSTKLEDSAMYFCASRWVGNEQFFGPGTRLTVL.

In this sample, this clonotype turned up many times. The chain couples TRBV6-2 or TRBV6-3 to TRBJ1-1; no definite D call. Deletions cut 10 bases from V and 1 base from J, with 10 bases between. The CDR3 has 12 residues. Germline V CDR1 and CDR2: MNHEY, SVGEGT. The CDR3 bases are TGTGCCACCCTAGGGAGGAACACTGAAGCTTTCTTT. The encoded protein is CATLGRNTEAFF.

This clonotype was detected ten times or more. The J gene is TRBJ1-6, the V gene TRBV12-3 or TRBV12-4; no definite D call. The CDR3 length is 12 residues. V lost 6 bases and J 9 bases, leaving 9 bases between the germline ends. CDR3 loop: CASRPAGSPLHF. CDR3 bases: TGTGCCAGCAGGCCGGCCGGTTCACCCCTCCACTTT.

This rearrangement joins TRBV18 to TRBJ2-6, with unresolved D. The CDR3 loop spans 13 amino acids. Trimming left V 6 bases short and J 1 base short, with 4 bases between. Germline V gene lookup returns CDR1 KGHSH and CDR2 LQKENI. The CDR3 loop reads CASSESGANVLTF. CDR3 DNA: TGTGCCAGCTCCGAGTCTGGGGCCAACGTCCTGACTTTC. The full variable domain, with the rest looked up from reference TRBV18 and TRBJ2-6, is NAGVMQNPRHLVRRRGQEARLRCSPMKGHSHVYWYRQLPEEGLKFMVYLQKENIIDESGMPKERFSAEFPKEGPSILRIQQVVRGDSAAYFCASSESGANVLTFGAGSRLTVL.

This clonotype was observed a handful of times. The V call is TRBV7-6, the J call TRBJ2-2; D is perhaps TRBD2 (6 bases). The CDR3 covers 17 residues. V lost 5 bases and J 0 bases, leaving 16 bases between the germline ends. Germline lookup yields CDR1 SGHVS and CDR2 FNYEAQ. CDR3 nucleotide sequence: TGTGCCAGCAGCCCTGTCGGGGGAAGCTCGAACACCGGGGAGCTGTTTTTT. Amino acids: CASSPVGGSSNTGELFF.

This clonotype came up once. The V gene is TRBV10-2, the J gene TRBJ1-1, with 8 bases identical to TRBD1. The J segment lost 4 bases and the V segment lost 6 bases, leaving 7 bases of the junction unmatched. Per the germline V gene, CDR1 is WSHSY and CDR2 is SAAADI. The CDR3 sequence is 14 residues long. CDR3 protein: CASSLDRGGTEAFF. The CDR3 nucleotides are TGCGCCAGCAGCCTTGACAGGGGAGGCACTGAAGCTTTCTTT.

This clonotype was found many times. The CDR3 loop is CASSFEGQGLTEAFF. CDR3 nucleotides: TGCGCCAGCAGCTTCGAAGGACAGGGTTTAACTGAAGCTTTCTTT. V usage is TRBV5-1 and J usage is TRBJ1-1; 8 bases are shared with TRBD1. The germline CDR1 and CDR2 sequences are SGHRS and YFSETQ. CDR3 length equals 15 residues. V was pared by 2 bases and J by 5 bases, with 8 bases of the junction left unmatched.

This clonotype was counted a few times. This rearrangement joins TRBV12-3 or TRBV12-4 to TRBJ2-2; the D is unclear. This CDR3 spans 14 amino acids. Trimming stripped 6 bases from V and 1 base from J, with 9 bases between. The CDR3 spells CASSPIENTGELFF. The CDR3 DNA follows: TGTGCCAGCAGCCCTATAGAGAACACCGGGGAGCTGTTTTTT.

This clonotype was seen repeatedly, ten times or more. The V gene is TRBV4-1, the J gene TRBJ2-3; D is ambiguous. The germline V gene has CDR1 MGHRA and CDR2 YSYEKL. The CDR3 runs to 15 residues. Trimming removed 1 base from V and 0 bases from J, with 8 bases in between. CDR3 protein: CASSQAEVSTDTQYF. In DNA, the CDR3 is TGCGCCAGCAGCCAAGCTGAGGTTAGCACAGATACGCAGTATTTT.

The chain recombines TRBV19 with TRBJ1-1; unclear D gene. The CDR3 extends over 15 amino acids. The V gene's germline CDR1 is LNHDA and CDR2 SQIVND (reference sequence). Trimming shortened V by 8 bases and J by 3 bases, and 19 bases separated the two germline ends. CDR3 nucleotide sequence: TGTGCCAGTGGTCACCGGGCCCAAGGTTACACTGAAGCTTTCTTT. Its translation: CASGHRAQGYTEAFF.

This clonotype has only a few counts. The chain has TRBV6-5 and TRBJ1-3; a possible D gene is TRBD1 (5 bases). V was cut by 8 bases and J by 3 bases, with 11 bases left in between. The CDR3 covers 13 residues. Per the germline V gene, CDR1 is MNHEY and CDR2 is SVGAGI. The DNA for the CDR3 is TGTGCCAGCTGGGGGGTAGGTGGAAACACCATATATTTT. It specifies CASWGVGGNTIYF.

The chain joins TRBV28 to TRBJ2-3; D may be TRBD2 (6 bases). Germline V gene sequence: CDR1 MDHEN, CDR2 SYDVKM. Trimming left V 2 bases short and J 1 base short, with 13 bases between. This CDR3 has 16 amino acids. The CDR3 region is CASSLRRASGTDTQYF. CDR3 DNA: TGTGCCAGCAGTTTAAGGAGGGCTAGCGGCACAGATACGCAGTATTTT. Drawing the rest from reference TRBV28 and TRBJ2-3, the complete variable domain is DVKVTQSSRYLVKRTGEKVFLECVQDMDHENMFWYRQDPGLGLRLIYFSYDVKMKEKGDIPEGYSVSREKKERFSLILESASTNQTSMYLCASSLRRASGTDTQYFGPGTRLTVL.

This chain joins TRBV29-1 and TRBJ1-2, with D maybe TRBD1 (6 bases). From germline, CDR1 is SQVTM and CDR2 ANQGSEA. Trimming shortened V by 5 bases and J by 4 bases, and 11 bases separated the two germline ends. The CDR3 sequence is 12 residues long. The CDR3 bases are TGCAGCGTTACGGACAGACTCTATGGCTACACCTTC. Protein: CSVTDRLYGYTF.

This clonotype appeared a few times. The chain employs TRBV20-1 and TRBJ2-7; D perhaps matches TRBD2 (6 bases). The CDR3 has 13 residues. Looked up from germline, CDR1 is DFQATT and CDR2 is SNEGSKA (reference sequence). Trimming left V 1 base short and J 2 bases short, with 9 bases between. The DNA of the CDR3 is TGCAGTGCTAGAGCGGGAGCCCCCTACGAGCAGTACTTC. Translated: CSARAGAPYEQYF.